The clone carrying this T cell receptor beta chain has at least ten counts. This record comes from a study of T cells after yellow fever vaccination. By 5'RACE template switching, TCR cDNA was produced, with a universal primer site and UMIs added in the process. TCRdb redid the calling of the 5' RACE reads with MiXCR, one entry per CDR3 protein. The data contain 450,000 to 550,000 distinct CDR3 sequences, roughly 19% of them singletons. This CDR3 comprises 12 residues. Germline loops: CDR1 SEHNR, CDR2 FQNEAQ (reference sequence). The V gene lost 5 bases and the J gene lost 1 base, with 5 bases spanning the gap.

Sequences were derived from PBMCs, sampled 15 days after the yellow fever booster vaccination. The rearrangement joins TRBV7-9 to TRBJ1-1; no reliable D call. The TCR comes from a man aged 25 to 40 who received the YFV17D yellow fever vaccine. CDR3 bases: TGTGCCAGCAGCCAACAGAACACTGAAGCTTTCTTT. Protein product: CASSQQNTEAFF. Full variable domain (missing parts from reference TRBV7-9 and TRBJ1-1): DTGVSQNPRHKITKRGQNVTFRCDPISEHNRLYWYRQTLGQGPEFLTYFQNEAQLEKSRLLSDRFSAERPKGSFSTLEIQRTEQGDSAMYLCASSQQNTEAFFGQGTRLTVV.